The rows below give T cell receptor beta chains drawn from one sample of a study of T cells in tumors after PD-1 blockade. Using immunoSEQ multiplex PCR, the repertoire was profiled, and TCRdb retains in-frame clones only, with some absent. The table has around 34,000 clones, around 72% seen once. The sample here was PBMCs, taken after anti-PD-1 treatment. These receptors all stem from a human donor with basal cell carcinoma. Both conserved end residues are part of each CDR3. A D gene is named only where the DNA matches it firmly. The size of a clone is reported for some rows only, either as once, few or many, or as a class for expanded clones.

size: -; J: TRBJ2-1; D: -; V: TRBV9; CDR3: CASSVDFGYNEQFF; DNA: TGTGCCAGCAGCGTAGATTTCGGATACAATGAGCAGTTCTTC
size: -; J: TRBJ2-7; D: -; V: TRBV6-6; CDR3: CADWDRDLYEQYF; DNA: TGTGCCGACTGGGACCGCGATCTTTACGAGCAGTACTTC
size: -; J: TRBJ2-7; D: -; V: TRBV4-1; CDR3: CASSHLWGDEQYF; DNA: TGCGCCAGCAGCCACTTATGGGGGGACGAGCAGTACTTC
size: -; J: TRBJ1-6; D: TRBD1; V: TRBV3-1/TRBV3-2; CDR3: CASSQTGALSPLHF; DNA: TGTGCCAGCAGCCAGACAGGGGCGCTTTCACCCCTCCACTTT
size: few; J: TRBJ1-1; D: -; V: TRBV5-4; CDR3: CASSWGNGGEEAFF; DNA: TGTGCCAGCAGCTGGGGCAACGGGGGAGAGGAAGCTTTCTTT
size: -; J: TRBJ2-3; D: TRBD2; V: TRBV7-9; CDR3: CASSSLAGASTDTQYF; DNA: TGTGCCAGCAGCTCACTAGCGGGGGCTAGCACAGATACGCAGTATTTT
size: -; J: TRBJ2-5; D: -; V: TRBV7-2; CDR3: CASSLGAGAGETQYF; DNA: TGTGCCAGCAGCCTAGGGGCCGGGGCAGGCGAGACCCAGTACTTC
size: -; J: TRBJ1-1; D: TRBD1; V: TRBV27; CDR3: CASNRGGAGTEAFF; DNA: TGTGCCAGCAATAGAGGGGGCGCGGGCACTGAAGCTTTCTTT
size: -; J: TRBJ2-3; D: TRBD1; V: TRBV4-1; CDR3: CASSQGQGLKGTQYF; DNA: TGCGCCAGCAGCCAAGGACAGGGGCTCAAAGGTACGCAGTATTTT
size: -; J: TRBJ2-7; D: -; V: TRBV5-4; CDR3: CASSLGGRMGPYEQYF; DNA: TGTGCCAGCAGCTTGGGTGGCAGAATGGGTCCCTACGAGCAGTACTTC
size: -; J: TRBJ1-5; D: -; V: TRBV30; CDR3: CAWSVRQINQPQHF; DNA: TGTGCCTGGAGTGTAAGACAGATAAATCAGCCCCAGCATTTT
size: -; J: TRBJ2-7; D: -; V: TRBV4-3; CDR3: CASSVRYSRAYEQYF; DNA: TGCGCCAGCAGCGTCCGGTACTCCAGGGCCTACGAGCAGTACTTC
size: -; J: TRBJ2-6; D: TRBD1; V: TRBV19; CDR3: CASSKGAGANVLTF; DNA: TGTGCCAGTAGTAAGGGGGCCGGGGCCAACGTCCTGACTTTC
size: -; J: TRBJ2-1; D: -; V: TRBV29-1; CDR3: CSVDGLRRNEQFF; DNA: TGCAGCGTTGACGGACTTCGAAGGAATGAGCAGTTCTTC
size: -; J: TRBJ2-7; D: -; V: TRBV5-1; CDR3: CASSLGGGGTSYEQYF; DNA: TGCGCCAGCAGCCTGGGCGGCGGCGGAACCTCCTACGAGCAGTACTTC
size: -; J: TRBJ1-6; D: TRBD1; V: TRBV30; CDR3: CAWSTTGRSSPLHF; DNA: TGTGCCTGGAGTACGACAGGGAGGAGTTCACCCCTCCACTTT
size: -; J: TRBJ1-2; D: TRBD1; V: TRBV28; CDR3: CAIQPPGQGEIGYTF; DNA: TGTGCCATCCAACCGCCGGGACAGGGGGAGATTGGCTACACCTTC
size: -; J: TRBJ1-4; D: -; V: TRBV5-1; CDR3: CASSLDSPATRLNEKLFF; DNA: TGCGCCAGCAGCTTGGACTCGCCTGCGACAAGACTTAATGAAAAACTGTTTTTT
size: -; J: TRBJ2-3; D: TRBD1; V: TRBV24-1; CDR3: CATSDPPGQGKDTQYF; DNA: TGTGCCACCAGTGACCCTCCGGGACAGGGGAAAGATACGCAGTATTTT
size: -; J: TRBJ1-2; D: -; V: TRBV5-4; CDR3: CASSSRVNYGYTF; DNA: TGTGCCAGCAGCTCCAGAGTCAACTATGGCTACACCTTC
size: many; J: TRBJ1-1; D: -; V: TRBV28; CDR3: CASSPLFPQNTEAFF; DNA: TGTGCCAGCAGCCCCTTGTTTCCTCAGAACACTGAAGCTTTCTTT
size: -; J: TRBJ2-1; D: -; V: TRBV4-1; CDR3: CASSQGVNREGNEQFF; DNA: TGCGCCAGCAGCCAGGGAGTAAACAGGGAGGGCAATGAGCAGTTCTTC
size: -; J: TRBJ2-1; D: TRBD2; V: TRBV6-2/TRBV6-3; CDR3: CASSRLATNEQFF; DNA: TGTGCCAGCAGCCGACTAGCCACCAATGAGCAGTTCTTC
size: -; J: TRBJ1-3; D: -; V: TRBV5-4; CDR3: CASSLEKRNTIYF; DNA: TGTGCCAGCAGCTTGGAGAAGAGAAACACCATATATTTT
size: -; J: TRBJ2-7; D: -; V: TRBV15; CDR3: CATSRGSSAWDEQYF; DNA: TGTGCCACCAGCAGAGGTTCAAGCGCCTGGGACGAGCAGTACTTC
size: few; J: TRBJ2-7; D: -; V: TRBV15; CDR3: CATSRDTPYEQYF; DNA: TGTGCCACCAGCAGAGATACACCCTACGAGCAGTACTTC
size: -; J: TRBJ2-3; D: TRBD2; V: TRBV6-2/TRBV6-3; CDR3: CASSLTSGTSTDTQYF; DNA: TGTGCCAGCAGTCTTACCAGCGGGACTAGCACAGATACGCAGTATTTT
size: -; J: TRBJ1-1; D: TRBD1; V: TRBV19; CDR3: CASSTPRGLTEAFF; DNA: TGTGCCAGTAGTACCCCAAGGGGGCTGACTGAAGCTTTCTTT
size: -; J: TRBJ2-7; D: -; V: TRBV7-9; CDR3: CASSLVWDGPYEQYF; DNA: TGTGCCAGCAGCTTAGTGTGGGACGGCCCATACGAGCAGTACTTC
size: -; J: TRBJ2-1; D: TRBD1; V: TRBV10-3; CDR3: CATSEGTGGYNEQFF; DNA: TGTGCCACCTCGGAAGGGACAGGGGGCTATAATGAGCAGTTCTTC
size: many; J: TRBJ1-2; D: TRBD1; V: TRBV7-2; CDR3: CASSPGTGDYGYTF; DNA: TGTGCCAGCAGCCCCGGGACAGGGGACTATGGCTACACCTTC
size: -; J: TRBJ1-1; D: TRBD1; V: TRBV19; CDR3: CASSSRRQGLNTEAFF; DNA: TGTGCCAGTAGTAGCCGGCGACAGGGCTTGAACACTGAAGCTTTCTTT
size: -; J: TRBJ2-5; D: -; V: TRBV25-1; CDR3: CASSGFGARETQYF; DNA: TGTGCCAGCAGTGGTTTCGGAGCGAGGGAGACCCAGTACTTC
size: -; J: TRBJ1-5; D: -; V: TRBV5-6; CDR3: CASSLNQPQHF; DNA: TGTGCCAGCAGCCTCAATCAGCCCCAGCATTTT
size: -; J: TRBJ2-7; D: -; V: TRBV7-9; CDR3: CASSLFRTEYYEQYF; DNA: TGTGCCAGCAGCTTGTTCAGGACGGAATACTACGAGCAGTACTTC
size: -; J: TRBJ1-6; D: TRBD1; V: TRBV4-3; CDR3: CASSRTTGPSSSPLHF; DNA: TGCGCCAGCAGCCGAACGACAGGGCCCTCATCTTCACCCCTCCACTTT
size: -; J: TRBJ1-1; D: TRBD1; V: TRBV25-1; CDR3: CASSGTGRGTEAFF; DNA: TGTGCCAGCAGTGGGACAGGGCGGGGCACTGAAGCTTTCTTT
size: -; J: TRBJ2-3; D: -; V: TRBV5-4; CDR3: CASSRNGGTSTDTQYF; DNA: TGTGCCAGCAGCCGCAATGGGGGGACGAGCACAGATACGCAGTATTTT
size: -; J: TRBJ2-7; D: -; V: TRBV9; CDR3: CASSVGSGSLSEQYF; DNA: TGTGCCAGCAGCGTAGGGTCAGGGTCGCTCTCCGAGCAGTACTTC
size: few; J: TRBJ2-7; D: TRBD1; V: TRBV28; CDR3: CASSPLVRQGAGEQYF; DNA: TGTGCCAGCAGTCCCTTGGTGAGACAGGGGGCGGGGGAGCAGTACTTC